This T cell receptor beta chain derives from a study of blood T cell repertoires in COVID-19. Study at large: Acute and convalescent COVID-19 specimens originated in the United States, Italy and Spain. PBMCs, B-cell-depleted T cells, or T cells were the source of the cDNA or gDNA that made up the material.

CDR3 length equals 16 residues. Unmatched junction bases numbered 11, after V lost 5 bases and J lost 4 bases. Looked up from germline, CDR1 is SGHVS and CDR2 is FQNEAQ. Only in-frame clones appear in the TCRdb table, and some are missing; sequencing was by immunoSEQ multiplex PCR. The sample yields some 200,000 clones, roughly 80% seen once. The TCR sequence derives from a woman in her sixties or seventies with COVID-19, enrolled during active disease. The sample comprised peripheral blood. V usage is TRBV7-8 and J usage is TRBJ2-1, with 7 bases matching TRBD2. The CDR3 DNA reads as TGTGCCAGCAGCCCCCGTAGCGCGGGGGTTTACAATGAGCAGTTCTTC. Translated: CASSPRSAGVYNEQFF.